These 21 T cell receptor beta chains were sequenced from one sample in a study of blood T cell repertoires in COVID-19. Method: immunoSEQ multiplex PCR; TCRdb's copy keeps in-frame clones and lacks some. The sample carries some 250,000 clones, 87% recorded once. The sample taken for sequencing was peripheral blood. The receptors were sampled from a man aged 60-69 years who had recovered from COVID-19.

The rearrangement links TRBV7-9 to TRBJ2-2, with D perhaps matching TRBD2 (6 bases). Germline values: CDR1 SEHNR, CDR2 FQNEAQ (reference sequence). Trimming took off 2 bases at V and 2 bases at J, with 9 bases between the two ends. The CDR3 consists of 15 residues. The CDR3 spells CASSLRGTNTGELFF. Written as DNA, the CDR3 is TGTGCCAGCAGCTTACGGGGGACTAACACCGGGGAGCTGTTTTTT. The full variable domain, completed using reference TRBV7-9 and TRBJ2-2, is DTGVSQNPRHKITKRGQNVTFRCDPISEHNRLYWYRQTLGQGPEFLTYFQNEAQLEKSRLLSDRFSAERPKGSFSTLEIQRTEQGDSAMYLCASSLRGTNTGELFFGEGSRLTVL.

The chain uses TRBV2 and TRBJ1-2; TRBD1 matches 8 bases. The CDR3 sequence is 13 residues long. Looked up from germline, CDR1 is SNHLY and CDR2 is FYNNEI. V lost 3 bases, J lost 4 bases, and 1 base stayed unmatched. The DNA of the CDR3 is TGTGCCAGCAGTGAGCAGGGGGCCTATGGCTACACCTTC. Its translation: CASSEQGAYGYTF.

The chain couples TRBV5-1 to TRBJ2-3; no clear D gene. With 4 bases removed from V and 0 bases from J, the gap between germline ends came to 3 bases. This CDR3 has 12 residues. Germline V CDR1 and CDR2: SGHRS, YFSETQ. The CDR3 is CASSLSTDTQYF. In DNA, the CDR3 is TGCGCCAGCAGCCTCAGCACAGATACGCAGTATTTT.

This chain uses TRBV19 with TRBJ1-2; TRBD1 agrees at 8 bases. V dropped 4 bases and J dropped 5; count of bases not matched to a gene: 9. The CDR3 contains 15 residues. CDR1 is LNHDA and CDR2 is SQIVND in the germline V gene (reference sequence). The CDR3 nucleotides read TGTGCCAGTAGTAGGACAGGGCCAACAAGTTATGGCTACACCTTC. Translated: CASSRTGPTSYGYTF. Looking up the rest from reference TRBV19 and TRBJ1-2 gives the full variable domain: DGGITQSPKYLFRKEGQNVTLSCEQNLNHDAMYWYRQDPGQGLRLIYYSQIVNDFQKGDIAEGYSVSREKKESFPLTVTSAQKNPTAFYLCASSRTGPTSYGYTFGSGTRLTVV.

DNA for the CDR3: TGTGCCAGCAGTTTGGGACAGGGGATAGAGCAGTACTTC. It encodes CASSLGQGIEQYF. The chain links TRBV27 to TRBJ2-7; 10 bases line up with TRBD1. The ends lost 3 bases at V and 7 bases at J; junction bases unmatched: 3. The CDR3 is made up of 13 amino acids. In germline, CDR1 is MNHEY, CDR2 SMNVEV (reference sequence).

This sequence joins TRBV5-4 and TRBJ2-3; perhaps TRBD1 as D (5 bases). This CDR3 region has 14 residues. Trimming shortened V by 4 bases and J by 4 bases, and 13 bases separated the two germline ends. Germline V gene data show CDR1 as SGHNT and CDR2 as YYREEE (reference sequence). Written as DNA, the CDR3 is TGTGCCAGCAGCCCGGTACAGGTCGCAGATACGCAGTATTTT. Protein: CASSPVQVADTQYF.

The chain has TRBV13 and TRBJ1-2; unclear D gene. V was trimmed by 0 bases and J by 7 bases, leaving 12 bases between them. The germline V gene has CDR1 PRHDT and CDR2 FYEKMQ (reference sequence). This CDR3 is 14 amino acids long. The CDR3 reads CASSLGLRAGGYTF. The DNA for the CDR3 is TGTGCCAGCAGCTTAGGCCTAAGGGCGGGTGGCTACACCTTC.

The V and J genes are TRBV18 and TRBJ1-1; 8 bases match TRBD1. Germline CDR1 KGHSH, CDR2 LQKENI. The V and J ends lost 2 bases and 4 bases, in that order; junction bases with no gene match: 6. CDR3 length: 15 residues. CDR3 bases: TGTGCCAGCTCACCATGGACAGGGTCGGCCACTGAAGCTTTCTTT. Residues: CASSPWTGSATEAFF.

Only one count was recorded for this clone. This sequence joins TRBV7-2 and TRBJ2-7, with 7 bases fitting TRBD1. The CDR3 spans 15 residues. Losses at the gene ends were 5 bases for V and 2 bases for J; bases not matched to a gene: 9. Germline values: CDR1 SGHTA, CDR2 FQGNSA. CDR3 in amino acids: CASSLQSQGAYEQYF. CDR3 in DNA: TGTGCCAGCAGCCTACAAAGCCAGGGGGCCTACGAGCAGTACTTC.

V gene TRBV18 combines with J gene TRBJ2-1, with D tentatively TRBD1 (6 bases). Germline CDR1 reads KGHSH; CDR2 reads LQKENI. The CDR3 runs to 14 residues. Trimming cost V 3 bases and J 4 bases, with 10 bases left between them. CDR3 region: CASSPQQGYNEQFF. In DNA, the CDR3 is TGTGCCAGCTCACCGCAACAGGGTTACAATGAGCAGTTCTTC.

The rearrangement uses TRBV27 and TRBJ2-3; TRBD1 matches 7 bases. Germline V CDR1 and CDR2: MNHEY, SMNVEV (reference sequence). V was clipped by 3 bases and J by 1 base; unmatched bases: 1. The CDR3 totals 14 residues. The CDR3 region is CASSFDRGTDTQYF. CDR3 DNA: TGTGCCAGCAGTTTCGACAGGGGCACAGATACGCAGTATTTT.

This chain links TRBV11-2 with TRBJ2-1; 9 bases line up with TRBD1. The CDR3 is 15 residues long. J lost 4 bases, V lost 8 bases, and 9 bases had no gene match. Germline CDR1 SGHAT, CDR2 FQNNGV. CDR3 sequence: CASRSPGQGYNEQFF. Here the CDR3 DNA reads TGTGCCAGCCGCTCCCCCGGACAGGGGTACAATGAGCAGTTCTTC.

This clone was counted once. The CDR3 DNA is TGTGCCAGCAGGGCCCTAGGGGGCTTCACTGAAGCTTTCTTT. Its protein is CASRALGGFTEAFF. The chain recombines TRBV2 with TRBJ1-1; TRBD1 matches 7 bases. V lost 6 bases, J lost 4 bases, and 8 bases stayed unmatched. CDR1 and CDR2 from the germline V gene are SNHLY and FYNNEI. The CDR3 totals 14 residues. Supplemented by reference TRBV2 and TRBJ1-1, the full variable domain reads EPEVTQTPSHQVTQMGQEVILRCVPISNHLYFYWYRQILGQKVEFLVSFYNNEISEKSEIFDDQFSVERPDGSNFTLKIRSTKLEDSAMYFCASRALGGFTEAFFGQGTRLTVV.

CDR3: CASSTNSGGATGELFF. The CDR3, as DNA: TGTGCCAGCAGCACCAATAGCGGGGGGGCGACCGGGGAGCTGTTTTTT. This chain joins TRBV7-8 and TRBJ2-2; TRBD2 matches 11 bases. In germline, CDR1 is SGHVS, CDR2 FQNEAQ. After removal of 5 bases from V and 5 bases from J, the junction contained 7 bases not matched to a gene. This CDR3 is built from 16 residues.

The chain joins TRBV3-1 (or the pseudogene TRBV3-2) to TRBJ2-3; D not resolved. CDR1 LGHDT and CDR2 YNNKEL come from the germline V gene (reference sequence). V dropped 4 bases and J dropped 2 bases, with 7 bases sitting between them. CDR3 length: 13 amino acids. For the CDR3, the DNA is TGTGCCAGCAGCCTTACTAACACAGATACGCAGTATTTT. It yields the protein CASSLTNTDTQYF.

The chain has TRBV5-1 and TRBJ1-3, with no clear D. The CDR3 has 15 amino acids. Germline V lookup: CDR1 SGHRS, CDR2 YFSETQ. V was trimmed by 0 bases and J by 6 bases, leaving 13 bases between them. The CDR3 nucleotides read TGCGCCAGCAGCTTGGGATGGGTAGGAGAAAACACCATATATTTT. Translated, it gives CASSLGWVGENTIYF.

V is TRBV3-1 (or the pseudogene TRBV3-2) and J is TRBJ1-2; no clear D gene. This CDR3 contains 14 residues. In germline, CDR1 is LGHDT, CDR2 YNNKEL (reference sequence). Trimming removed 3 bases at V and 0 bases at J, with 8 bases between. In DNA, the CDR3 is TGTGCCAGCAGCCACGACACCACTAACTATGGCTACACCTTC. Protein sequence: CASSHDTTNYGYTF.

A single count supports this clone. V is TRBV9 and J is TRBJ1-2; D uncertain. This CDR3 spans 14 amino acids. V lost 0 bases to trimming and J lost 4 bases, with 10 bases between them. The germline V gene has CDR1 SGDLS and CDR2 YYNGEE. The CDR3 reads CASSVAGSSYGYTF. In DNA form, the CDR3 reads TGTGCCAGCAGCGTAGCGGGAAGTTCCTATGGCTACACCTTC.

This chain joins TRBV5-6 and TRBJ2-7, with TRBD1 as a possible D gene (6 bases). This CDR3 has 12 amino acids. V was clipped by 4 bases and J by 6 bases, with 11 bases between them. Germline CDR1 and CDR2: SGHDT and YYEEEE. CDR3 bases: TGTGCCAGCAGCGGGGGACACGTCGAGCAGTACGTC. It encodes CASSGGHVEQYV.

On this clone itself: The same CDR3 can be traced to other DNA sequences in this sample. The V call is TRBV6-5, the J call TRBJ1-1, with TRBD1 as a possible D gene (5 bases). Germline V gene sequence: CDR1 MNHEY, CDR2 SVGAGI. V was pared by 7 bases and J by 1 base, with 10 bases between. The CDR3 sequence is 13 residues long. The CDR3 nucleotides read TGTGCCAGCACGCGGGGGGGGAACACTGAAGCTTTCTTT. It specifies CASTRGGNTEAFF.

The V and J genes are TRBV9 and TRBJ2-3; D is ambiguous. The CDR3 spans 16 residues. V lost 0 bases to trimming and J lost 0 bases, with 11 bases between them. Germline-derived CDR1 and CDR2 are SGDLS and YYNGEE. CDR3 amino acids: CASSVGPGISTDTQYF. CDR3 nucleotide sequence: TGTGCCAGCAGCGTAGGGCCGGGTATTAGCACAGATACGCAGTATTTT.